The source of this T cell receptor (beta chain) is a study of blood T cell repertoires in COVID-19. Study-wide background: PBMCs, B-cell-depleted T cells, or T cells provided the cDNA or gDNA that made up the material.

Germline-derived CDR1 and CDR2 are SGHVS and FQNEAQ. The junction had 7 bases not matched to a gene; V was cut back by 3 bases and J by 0 bases. The CDR3 sequence is 16 residues long. As originally analysed: For nucleated cells, counts were estimated from reference gene primer amplification. Sequenced by immunoSEQ multiplex PCR; TCRdb stores in-frame clones only, minus some. The V and J calls and clone size come from that table; D and trimming were worked out from the DNA. The repertoire holds about 190,000 clones, with roughly 81% as singletons. V is TRBV7-8 and J is TRBJ1-2, with 7 positions matching TRBD1. Input material: peripheral blood. The TCR was taken from an elderly woman with acute or convalescent COVID-19. In nucleotides, the CDR3 is TGTGCCAGCAGCTTGTGGCAGGGACAGACTAACTATGGCTACACCTTC. It encodes CASSLWQGQTNYGYTF.